The 23 T cell receptor beta chains below all came from one sample that was sequenced in a study of blood T cell repertoires in COVID-19. The data were produced by immunoSEQ multiplex PCR, yet TCRdb's version contains in-frame clones alone and is incomplete. This repertoire shows around 50,000 clones, 93% found once; its top ten account for 1%. The source material was peripheral blood. These receptors came from a man aged 55-75 years with COVID-19, enrolled during active disease.

The chain is built from TRBV5-4 and TRBJ1-3, with TRBD1 matching over 7 bases. The V segment lost 3 bases and the J segment 0 bases; nucleotides outside the gene matches: 3. Germline-derived CDR1 and CDR2 are SGHNT and YYREEE (reference sequence). This CDR3 contains 15 residues. Written as DNA, the CDR3 is TGTGCCAGCAGCTGGGACAGTTCCTCTGGAAACACCATATATTTT. It specifies CASSWDSSSGNTIYF.

The chain employs TRBV7-8 and TRBJ1-1; 7 nucleotides agree with TRBD1. Germline loops: CDR1 SGHVS, CDR2 FQNEAQ. Trimming removed 5 bases from V and 8 bases from J; junction bases left unmatched: 5. The CDR3 is 12 residues long. The CDR3 region has the DNA TGTGCCAGCAGCCGACAGGGCTTGGAAGCTTTCTTT. Protein: CASSRQGLEAFF.

The rearrangement links TRBV6-5 to TRBJ1-1; D gene uncertain. CDR1 and CDR2 (germline): MNHEY, SVGAGI. The CDR3 consists of 14 residues. The V gene lost 2 bases and the J gene lost 0 bases, with 7 bases spanning the gap. CDR3 nucleotides: TGTGCCAGCAGTTACCGCGCTCTGAACACTGAAGCTTTCTTT. Translation: CASSYRALNTEAFF.

This clone appeared a single time. The V and J genes are TRBV19 and TRBJ1-5; D gene unclear. Germline assignment: CDR1 LNHDA and CDR2 SQIVND (reference sequence). V was pared by 1 base and J by 10 bases, with 8 bases between. The length of the CDR3 is 12 residues. CDR3: CASSIGGAPQHF. The DNA of the CDR3 is TGTGCCAGTAGTATAGGTGGAGCTCCCCAGCATTTT.

This chain connects TRBV28 to TRBJ1-6; D gene ambiguous. This CDR3 is 12 amino acids long. Trimming removed 6 bases at V and 7 bases at J, with 7 bases between. Germline CDR1 and CDR2: MDHEN and SYDVKM. The DNA for the CDR3 is TGTGCCAGCAGACTCTCAAATTCACCCCTCCACTTT. The encoded protein is CASRLSNSPLHF.

The gene calls are TRBV29-1 and TRBJ1-2; D may be TRBD1 (5 bases). CDR1 and CDR2 from the germline V gene are SQVTM and ANQGSEA. The CDR3 runs to 12 residues. V lost 4 bases, J lost 4 bases, and 10 bases lay in between. CDR3 DNA: TGCAGCGTTGCGTGGCAGGGCTATGGCTACACCTTC. The encoded protein is CSVAWQGYGYTF. The complete variable domain, with remaining parts taken from reference TRBV29-1 and TRBJ1-2, reads SAVISQKPSRDICQRGTSLTIQCQVDSQVTMMFWYRQQPGQSLTLIATANQGSEATYESGFVIDKFPISRPNLTFSTLTVSNMSPEDSSIYLCSVAWQGYGYTFGSGTRLTVV.

The gene calls are TRBV10-2 and TRBJ2-1; D uncertain. V lost 3 bases to trimming and J lost 6 bases, with 12 bases between them. This CDR3 contains 14 residues. Germline assignment: CDR1 WSHSY and CDR2 SAAADI. This CDR3 reads CASSEFRSVNEQFF. The CDR3 bases are TGCGCCAGCAGTGAATTTCGGTCCGTCAATGAGCAGTTCTTC.

The chain combines TRBV19 with TRBJ1-3; D perhaps matches TRBD1 (5 bases). The CDR3 runs to 17 residues. Trimming removed 3 bases from V and 2 bases from J, with 17 bases in between. From germline, CDR1 is LNHDA and CDR2 SQIVND (reference sequence). As DNA, the CDR3 is TGTGCCAGTAGTATGGGGGGGACGGGCACCGCTGGAAACACCATATATTTT. Protein sequence: CASSMGGTGTAGNTIYF.

This clone was found once. This chain links TRBV30 with TRBJ1-1; 7 nucleotides match TRBD1. Trimming at V came to 5 bases and at J to 11 bases, leaving 20 bases not matched to a gene. Per germline, CDR1 GTSNPN and CDR2 SVGIG (reference sequence). The CDR3 has 15 amino acids. CDR3 residues: CAWGGAGTVGVVAFF. The CDR3 DNA reads TGTGCCTGGGGGGGGGCCGGGACAGTTGGGGTTGTGGCTTTCTTT.

This chain links TRBV28 with TRBJ1-2; a weak D match, TRBD1 (6 bases). V lost 5 bases and J lost 7, with 20 bases in between. The V gene's germline CDR1 is MDHEN and CDR2 SYDVKM. This CDR3 has 15 amino acids. The CDR3 loop is CASSRGDIWRRGYTF. As DNA, the CDR3 is TGTGCCAGCAGTCGGGGGGACATTTGGCGGCGTGGCTACACCTTC.

This clone came up once. The chain uses TRBV1 and TRBJ1-4; no check of the table's D call, TRBD1, against the DNA was made. TRBV1 is a known pseudogene. This CDR3 has 17 amino acids. This chain's CDR3 is CTSSQDGRQVRSEKLFF. In nucleotides, the CDR3 is TGCACCAGCAGCCAAGATGGCCGACAGGTCCGTAGTGAAAAACTGTTTTTT.

This rearrangement joins TRBV5-5 to TRBJ2-2; 7 bases are a match to TRBD1. The CDR3 totals 15 residues. With V trimmed by 4 bases and J by 4 bases, 7 bases remained unmatched. Germline V lookup: CDR1 SGHKS, CDR2 YYEKEE (reference sequence). The CDR3 DNA sequence: TGTGCCAGCAGCGAACAGGGGACGCGCACCGGGGAGCTGTTTTTT. Protein: CASSEQGTRTGELFF.

The chain couples TRBV6-5 to TRBJ1-1, with D uncertain. Germline CDR1 reads MNHEY; CDR2 reads SVGAGI. The V end was cut by 3 bases, the J end by 0 bases, with 14 bases between. The CDR3 length is 16 residues. The CDR3, as DNA: TGTGCCAGCAGTTATACCCCTCCTACTATGAACACTGAAGCTTTCTTT. Translated: CASSYTPPTMNTEAFF.

V usage is TRBV5-1 and J usage is TRBJ2-2; no clear D gene. This CDR3 region has 17 residues. V gave up 6 bases and J gave up 1 base, with 19 bases separating them. Germline V gives CDR1 SGHRS, CDR2 YFSETQ. The CDR3 sequence is CASTHTGGLLNTGELFF. The CDR3, as DNA: TGCGCCAGCACTCACACCGGTGGGCTCTTGAACACCGGGGAGCTGTTTTTT.

The chain employs TRBV24-1 and TRBJ2-5, with 15 bases aligning to TRBD2. CDR3 length: 16 amino acids. Germline assignment: CDR1 KGHDR and CDR2 SFDVKD. Trimming took 7 bases from V and 5 from J; bases not matched to a gene: 7. In nucleotides, the CDR3 is TGTGCCACCAGCCGAGGACTAGCGGGAGGGCGGGAGACCCAGTACTTC. This gives the protein CATSRGLAGGRETQYF.

CDR3 region: CASSLDYSGNTIYF. The DNA of the CDR3 is TGTGCCAGCAGCCTCGACTACTCTGGAAACACCATATATTTT. This chain uses TRBV7-2 with TRBJ1-3; the D is unclear. Trimming cost V 5 bases and J 0 bases, with 8 bases left between them. Germline V lookup: CDR1 SGHTA, CDR2 FQGNSA. The CDR3 length is 14 residues.

CDR3 protein: CASSLGLGGSNEQFF. The CDR3 DNA reads as TGTGCCAGCAGCCTGGGGCTAGGGGGTAGTAATGAGCAGTTCTTC. The rearrangement uses TRBV7-6 and TRBJ2-1; the D gene is possibly TRBD1 (6 bases). Germline CDR1 and CDR2: SGHVS and FNYEAQ. The CDR3 covers 15 residues. V dropped 5 bases and J dropped 7 bases, with 18 bases sitting between them.

The chain employs TRBV9 and TRBJ1-5; 12 nucleotides line up with TRBD1. Germline V gene lookup returns CDR1 SGDLS and CDR2 YYNGEE. The CDR3 loop spans 15 amino acids. Unmatched junction bases numbered 5, after V lost 3 bases and J lost 7 bases. Written as DNA, the CDR3 is TGTGCCAGCAGCGCGGGACAGGGGGCATGGCAGCCCCAGCATTTT. It translates to CASSAGQGAWQPQHF. Complete variable domain (other parts from reference TRBV9 and TRBJ1-5): DSGVTQTPKHLITATGQRVTLRCSPRSGDLSVYWYQQSLDQGLQFLIQYYNGEERAKGNILERFSAQQFPDLHSELNLSSLELGDSALYFCASSAGQGAWQPQHFGDGTRLSIL.

The rearrangement joins TRBV24-1 to TRBJ2-2; no firm D call. The V end lost 9 bases, the J end lost 3 bases, and 7 bases lay between the germline ends. The CDR3 sequence is 12 residues long. CDR1 and CDR2 (germline): KGHDR, SFDVKD. As DNA, the CDR3 is TGTGCCACCCAACTCCACACCGGGGAGCTGTTTTTT. Protein product: CATQLHTGELFF.

CDR3 sequence: CASSPRVGGRQPQHF. As DNA, the CDR3 is TGTGCCAGTAGTCCAAGGGTTGGGGGGAGACAGCCCCAGCATTTT. The V call is TRBV19, the J call TRBJ1-5; D may be TRBD1 (5 bases). The V end lost 5 bases, the J end lost 7 bases, and 18 bases lay between the germline ends. CDR3 length: 15 residues. Germline V lookup: CDR1 LNHDA, CDR2 SQIVND (reference sequence).

The genes are TRBV28 and TRBJ2-7, with 9 bases lining up with TRBD2. With V trimmed by 6 bases and J by 5 bases, 8 bases remained unmatched. The CDR3 loop spans 14 amino acids. Germline V gene sequence: CDR1 MDHEN, CDR2 SYDVKM. CDR3 in amino acids: CASRLTSGRHEQYF. The CDR3 bases are TGTGCCAGCAGACTGACTAGCGGTCGCCACGAGCAGTACTTC.

The V call is TRBV30, the J call TRBJ1-5; D perhaps matches TRBD1 (6 bases). The CDR3 is made up of 15 amino acids. Germline lookup yields CDR1 GTSNPN and CDR2 SVGIG (reference sequence). V gave up 1 base and J gave up 3 bases, with 13 bases separating them. The CDR3 loop is CAWSGLNRDNQPQHF. CDR3 nucleotides: TGTGCCTGGAGTGGACTCAACAGGGACAATCAGCCCCAGCATTTT.

The rearrangement joins TRBV3-1 (or the pseudogene TRBV3-2) to TRBJ1-6, with D possibly TRBD1 on 6 matching bases. CDR1 and CDR2 from the germline V gene are LGHDT and YNNKEL (reference sequence). V was cut by 4 bases and J by 4 bases, with 11 bases left in between. The CDR3 contains 15 residues. The CDR3 reads CASSPPGQYNSPLHF. As DNA, the CDR3 is TGTGCCAGCAGCCCCCCGGGACAATATAATTCACCCCTCCACTTT.